These 8 T cell receptor beta chains came from one sample sequenced in a study of blood T cell repertoires in COVID-19. TCRdb keeps only in-frame clones here, not all; method: immunoSEQ multiplex PCR. The table lists approximately 110,000 clones, about 90% of them singletons. Sequences were obtained from peripheral blood. Receptors were obtained from a man aged 45-60 years with COVID-19, enrolled during active disease.

The V call is TRBV4-1, the J call TRBJ2-3, with a weak D call TRBD1 (6 bases). Trimming left V 3 bases short and J 0 bases short, with 10 bases between. In germline, CDR1 is MGHRA, CDR2 YSYEKL. The CDR3 loop spans 15 amino acids. CDR3 in amino acids: CASSQQGLSTDTQYF. DNA of the CDR3: TGCGCCAGCAGCCAGCAGGGGCTAAGCACAGATACGCAGTATTTT.

This clone appeared once. This chain connects TRBV27 to TRBJ2-2, with TRBD2 identical over 13 bases. The CDR3 is 17 residues long. Germline V CDR1 and CDR2: MNHEY, SMNVEV (reference sequence). The V and J ends lost 5 bases and 8 bases, in that order; junction bases with no gene match: 11. CDR3 sequence reads: CASSRPGLAGVGGELFF. Written as DNA, the CDR3 is TGTGCCAGCAGTAGACCCGGACTAGCGGGAGTGGGGGGGGAGCTGTTTTTT.

The genes are TRBV15 and TRBJ2-1, with D possibly TRBD2 on 6 matching bases. The germline V gene encodes CDR1 LNHNV and CDR2 YYDKDF (reference sequence). The V and J ends lost 5 bases and 7 bases respectively, with 15 bases between them. CDR3 size: 14 residues. The CDR3 coding sequence is TGTGCCACCAGCCCCCCGGGACTCTCGAATGAGCAGTTCTTC. Amino acid sequence: CATSPPGLSNEQFF.

The J gene is TRBJ2-1, the V gene TRBV19; D gene ambiguous. CDR3 length: 13 amino acids. Germline lookup yields CDR1 LNHDA and CDR2 SQIVND (reference sequence). The V and J ends lost 7 bases and 0 bases respectively, with 7 bases between them. The DNA for the CDR3 is TGTGCCAGTAAGCCAAGCTCCTACAATGAGCAGTTCTTC. It is translated as CASKPSSYNEQFF. Variable domain in full (rest from reference TRBV19 and TRBJ2-1): DGGITQSPKYLFRKEGQNVTLSCEQNLNHDAMYWYRQDPGQGLRLIYYSQIVNDFQKGDIAEGYSVSREKKESFPLTVTSAQKNPTAFYLCASKPSSYNEQFFGPGTRLTVL.

The chain employs TRBV19 and TRBJ2-7, with 8 bases lining up with TRBD1. There are 15 residues in the CDR3. Losses at the gene ends were 6 bases for V and 4 bases for J; bases not matched to a gene: 11. Germline assignment: CDR1 LNHDA and CDR2 SQIVND (reference sequence). The CDR3 loop reads CASRAPGQGFYEQYV. In DNA, the CDR3 is TGTGCCAGTAGGGCCCCCGGACAGGGTTTTTACGAGCAGTACGTC.

V is TRBV2 and J is TRBJ1-3; TRBD1 aligns across 10 bases. CDR1 SNHLY and CDR2 FYNNEI come from the germline V gene. CDR3 length: 15 amino acids. Trimming took 6 bases from V and 0 from J; bases not matched to a gene: 2. The CDR3 protein is CASRGDRGSGNTIYF. Here the CDR3 DNA reads TGTGCCAGCAGGGGGGACAGGGGCTCTGGAAACACCATATATTTT.

V usage is TRBV7-3 and J usage is TRBJ1-1, with 8 bases identical to TRBD1. There are 14 residues in the CDR3. The ends lost 2 bases at V and 3 bases at J; junction bases unmatched: 2. The germline gives CDR1 SGHTA, CDR2 FQGTGA. The CDR3 reads CASSLQGADTEAFF. The CDR3 region has the DNA TGTGCCAGCAGCTTACAGGGGGCCGACACTGAAGCTTTCTTT.

The chain carries TRBV5-1 and TRBJ2-3; TRBD2 matches 7 bases. This CDR3 comprises 14 residues. Germline loops: CDR1 SGHRS, CDR2 YFSETQ. J gave up 1 base and V 7 bases, and 6 bases lay outside the gene matches. The CDR3 region is CASQTGGGTDTQYF. The CDR3 nucleotides read TGCGCCAGCCAGACGGGGGGAGGCACAGATACGCAGTATTTT.